This TCR beta chain comes out of a study of shared clonotypes between healthy human individuals. To note about this clone: What it recognizes is unknown. This CDR3 is also generated by other DNA sequences in the sample.

At the deep level, the assay was run. TCRdb keeps only in-frame clones here, not all; method: immunoSEQ multiplex PCR. The sample lists about 580,000 clones, nearly 98% occurring once. This CDR3 is 13 amino acids long. Germline-derived CDR1 and CDR2 are MNHEY and SMNVEV (reference sequence). V was shortened by 1 base and J by 0 bases, with 1 base between the two germline ends. Whole-study findings and limits: An anticipated effect of sequencing depth on clonotype sharing among donors was recognized. Generally, naive subsets came out with larger estimated richness than memory subsets. Clonotypes not shared had lower generation probabilities than those common to all four donors.

Selected positively for CCR7 and CD45RO-negative, naive CD8 cells excluded terminally differentiated effector memory CD45RA+ cells. The source material was naive CD8+ T cells sorted from blood. This clonotype originated in a man aged 25 to 40 in good health. The chain has TRBV27 and TRBJ2-1; D not resolved. The CDR3, as DNA: TGTGCCAGCAGTTTATTCTCCTACAATGAGCAGTTCTTC. This sequence encodes CASSLFSYNEQFF.